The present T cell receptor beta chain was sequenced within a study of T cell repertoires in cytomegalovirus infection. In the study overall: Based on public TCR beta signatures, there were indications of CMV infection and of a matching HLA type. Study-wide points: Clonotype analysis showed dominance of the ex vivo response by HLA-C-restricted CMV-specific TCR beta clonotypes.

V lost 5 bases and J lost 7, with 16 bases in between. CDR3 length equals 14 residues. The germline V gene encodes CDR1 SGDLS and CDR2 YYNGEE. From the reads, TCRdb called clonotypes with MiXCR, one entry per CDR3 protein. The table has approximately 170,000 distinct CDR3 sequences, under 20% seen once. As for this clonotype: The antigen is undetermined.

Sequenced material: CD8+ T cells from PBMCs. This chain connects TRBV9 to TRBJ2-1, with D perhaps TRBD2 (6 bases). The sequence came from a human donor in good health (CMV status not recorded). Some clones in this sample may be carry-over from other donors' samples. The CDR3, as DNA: TGTGCCAGCAGTCGGGGAGGAGCTGGAAATGAGCAGTTCTTC. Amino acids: CASSRGGAGNEQFF.